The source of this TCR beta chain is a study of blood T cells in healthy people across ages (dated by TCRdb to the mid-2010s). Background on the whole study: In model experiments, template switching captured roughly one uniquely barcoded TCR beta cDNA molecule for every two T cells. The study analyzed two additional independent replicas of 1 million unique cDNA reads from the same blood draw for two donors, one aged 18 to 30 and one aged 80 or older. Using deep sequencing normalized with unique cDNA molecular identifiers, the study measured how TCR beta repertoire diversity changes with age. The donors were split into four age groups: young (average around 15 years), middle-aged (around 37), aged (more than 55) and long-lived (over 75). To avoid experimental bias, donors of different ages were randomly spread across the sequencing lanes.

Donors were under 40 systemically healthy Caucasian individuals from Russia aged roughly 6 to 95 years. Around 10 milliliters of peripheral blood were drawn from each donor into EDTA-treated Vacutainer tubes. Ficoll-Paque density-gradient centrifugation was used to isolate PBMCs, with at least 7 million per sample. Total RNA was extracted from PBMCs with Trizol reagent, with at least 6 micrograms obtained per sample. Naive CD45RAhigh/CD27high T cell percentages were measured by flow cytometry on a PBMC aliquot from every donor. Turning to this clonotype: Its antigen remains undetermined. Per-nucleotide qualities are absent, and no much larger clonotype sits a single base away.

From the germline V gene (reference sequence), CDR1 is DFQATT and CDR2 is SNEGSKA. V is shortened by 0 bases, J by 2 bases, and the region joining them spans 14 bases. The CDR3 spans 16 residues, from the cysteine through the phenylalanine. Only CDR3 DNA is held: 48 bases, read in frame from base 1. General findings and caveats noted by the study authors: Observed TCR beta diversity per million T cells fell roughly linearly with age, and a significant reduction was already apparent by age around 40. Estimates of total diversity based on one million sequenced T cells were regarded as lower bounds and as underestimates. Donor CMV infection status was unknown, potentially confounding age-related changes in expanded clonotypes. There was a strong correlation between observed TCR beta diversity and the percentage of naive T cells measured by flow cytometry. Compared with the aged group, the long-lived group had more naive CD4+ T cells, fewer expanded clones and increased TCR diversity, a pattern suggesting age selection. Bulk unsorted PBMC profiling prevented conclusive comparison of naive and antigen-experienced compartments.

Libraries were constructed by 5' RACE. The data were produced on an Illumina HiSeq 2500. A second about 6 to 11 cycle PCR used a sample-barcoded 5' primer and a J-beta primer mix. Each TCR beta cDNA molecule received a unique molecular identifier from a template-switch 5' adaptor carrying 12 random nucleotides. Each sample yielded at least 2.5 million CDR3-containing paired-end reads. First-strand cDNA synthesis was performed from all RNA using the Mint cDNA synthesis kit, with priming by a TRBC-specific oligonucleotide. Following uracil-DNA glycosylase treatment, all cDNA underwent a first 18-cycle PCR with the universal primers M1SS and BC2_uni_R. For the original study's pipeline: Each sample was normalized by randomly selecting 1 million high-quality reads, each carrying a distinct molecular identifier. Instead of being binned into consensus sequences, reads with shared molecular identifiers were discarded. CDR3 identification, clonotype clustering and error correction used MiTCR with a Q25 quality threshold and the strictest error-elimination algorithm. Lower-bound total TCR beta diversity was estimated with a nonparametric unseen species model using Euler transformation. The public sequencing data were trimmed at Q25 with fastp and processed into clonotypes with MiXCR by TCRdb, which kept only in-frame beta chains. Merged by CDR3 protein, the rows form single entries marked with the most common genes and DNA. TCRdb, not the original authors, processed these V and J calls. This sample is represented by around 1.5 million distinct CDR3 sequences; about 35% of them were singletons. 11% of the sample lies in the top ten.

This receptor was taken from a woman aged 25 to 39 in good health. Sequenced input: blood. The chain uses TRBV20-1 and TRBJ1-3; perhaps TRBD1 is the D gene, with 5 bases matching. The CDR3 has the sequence CSARDLTIGAGNTIYF. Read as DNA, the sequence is TGCAGTGCTAGAGATTTGACGATAGGGGCTGGAAACACCATATATTTT.